The T cell receptor beta chain described here comes from a study of shared clonotypes between healthy human individuals. Study-level points and caveats: Blood was the sole source, and tissue repertoires probably differ.

Healthy and HIV-negative, the adult donors had no recent acute infections or vaccinations. All donors were Caucasian adults living in Nashville, Tennessee. In unsorted samples, genomic DNA was obtained using 90 million to 95 million PBMCs. V was trimmed by 6 bases and J by 0 bases, leaving 15 bases between them. The CDR3 length is 16 residues. The V gene's germline CDR1 is MGHDK and CDR2 SYGVNS. Notes on this clone: The antigen remains undetermined.

The method was immunoSEQ multiplex PCR; TCRdb's version includes in-frame clones alone and lacks a portion of them. The table shows a few hundred thousand clones, with around 80% occurring only once. The sample comprised PBMCs. The clonotype was recovered from a middle-aged woman in good health. Some clones in this sample may be carry-over from other donors' samples. The chain has TRBV25-1 and TRBJ2-4; D is uncertain. CDR3 nucleotide sequence: TGTGCCAGCAGAATGGTCGGAGCCCTAGCCAAAAACATTCAGTACTTC. Translating gives CASRMVGALAKNIQYF.